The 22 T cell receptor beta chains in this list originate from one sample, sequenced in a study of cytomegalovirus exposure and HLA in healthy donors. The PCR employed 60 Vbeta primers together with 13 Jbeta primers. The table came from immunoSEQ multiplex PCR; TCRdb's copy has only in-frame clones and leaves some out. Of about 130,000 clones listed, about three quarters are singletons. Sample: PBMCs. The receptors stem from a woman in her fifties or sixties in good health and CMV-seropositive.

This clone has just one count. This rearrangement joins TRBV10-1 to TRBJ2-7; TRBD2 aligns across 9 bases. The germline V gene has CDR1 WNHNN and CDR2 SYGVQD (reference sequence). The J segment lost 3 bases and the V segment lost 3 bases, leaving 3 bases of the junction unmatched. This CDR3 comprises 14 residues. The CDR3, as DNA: TGCGCCAGCAGTGATAGCGGGGGAGGCTACGAGCAGTACTTC. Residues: CASSDSGGGYEQYF.

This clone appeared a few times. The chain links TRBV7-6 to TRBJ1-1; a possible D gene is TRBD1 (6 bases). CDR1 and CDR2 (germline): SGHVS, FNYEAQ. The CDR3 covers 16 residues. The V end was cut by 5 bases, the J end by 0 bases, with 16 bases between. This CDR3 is CASSVRQAGMNTEAFF. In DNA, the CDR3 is TGTGCCAGCAGCGTTAGACAGGCCGGTATGAACACTGAAGCTTTCTTT.

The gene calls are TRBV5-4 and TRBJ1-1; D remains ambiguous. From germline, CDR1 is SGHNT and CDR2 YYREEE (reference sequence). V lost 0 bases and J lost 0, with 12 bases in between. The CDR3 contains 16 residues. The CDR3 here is CASSLAEGFLNTEAFF. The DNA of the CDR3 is TGTGCCAGCAGCTTGGCGGAGGGCTTTTTGAACACTGAAGCTTTCTTT.

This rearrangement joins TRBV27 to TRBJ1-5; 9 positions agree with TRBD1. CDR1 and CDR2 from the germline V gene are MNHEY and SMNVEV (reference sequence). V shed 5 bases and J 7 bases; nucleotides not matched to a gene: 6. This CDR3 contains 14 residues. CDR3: CASSPQGANQPQHF. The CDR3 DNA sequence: TGTGCCAGCAGTCCACAGGGGGCAAACCAGCCCCAGCATTTT.

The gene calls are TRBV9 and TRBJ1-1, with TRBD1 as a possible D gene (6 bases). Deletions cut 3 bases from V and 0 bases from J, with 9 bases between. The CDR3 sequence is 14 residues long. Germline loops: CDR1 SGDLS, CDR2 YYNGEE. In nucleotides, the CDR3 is TGTGCCAGCAGCGCTCAGGGGATGAACACTGAAGCTTTCTTT. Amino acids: CASSAQGMNTEAFF.

The chain's CDR3 is CASSGGVYNEQFF. The CDR3 DNA follows: TGTGCCAGCAGCGGAGGGGTTTACAATGAGCAGTTCTTC. The chain has TRBV6-5 and TRBJ2-1, with a tentative D call TRBD2 (6 bases). CDR3 length: 13 amino acids. Trimming removed 6 bases at V and 4 bases at J, with 10 bases between. In germline, CDR1 is MNHEY, CDR2 SVGAGI.

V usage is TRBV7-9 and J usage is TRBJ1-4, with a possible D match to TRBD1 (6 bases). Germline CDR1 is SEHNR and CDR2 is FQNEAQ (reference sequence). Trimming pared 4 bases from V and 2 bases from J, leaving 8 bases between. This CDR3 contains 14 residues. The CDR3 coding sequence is TGTGCCAGCAGCTATAGGGGGACTAATGAAAAACTGTTTTTT. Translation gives CASSYRGTNEKLFF.

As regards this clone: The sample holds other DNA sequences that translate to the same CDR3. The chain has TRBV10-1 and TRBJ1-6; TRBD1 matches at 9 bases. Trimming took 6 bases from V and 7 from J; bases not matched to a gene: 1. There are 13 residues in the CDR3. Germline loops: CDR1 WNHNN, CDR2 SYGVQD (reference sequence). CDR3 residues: CASSGTGNSPLHF. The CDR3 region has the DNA TGCGCCAGCAGCGGGACAGGGAATTCACCCCTCCACTTT.

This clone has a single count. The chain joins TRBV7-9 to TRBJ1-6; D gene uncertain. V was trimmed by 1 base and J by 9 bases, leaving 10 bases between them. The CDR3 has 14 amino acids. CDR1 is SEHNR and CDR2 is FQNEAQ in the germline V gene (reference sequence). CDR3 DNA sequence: TGTGCCAGCAGCTTAGGGGCAGTTGGTTCACCCCTCCACTTT. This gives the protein CASSLGAVGSPLHF.

The CDR3 DNA follows: TGTGCCAGTAGTAGAACAGGGAACACTGAAGCTTTCTTT. This gives the protein CASSRTGNTEAFF. The chain is built from TRBV19 and TRBJ1-1, with D possibly TRBD1 on 5 matching bases. The germline V gene has CDR1 LNHDA and CDR2 SQIVND (reference sequence). The CDR3 covers 13 residues. V was trimmed by 4 bases and J by 1 base, leaving 7 bases between them.

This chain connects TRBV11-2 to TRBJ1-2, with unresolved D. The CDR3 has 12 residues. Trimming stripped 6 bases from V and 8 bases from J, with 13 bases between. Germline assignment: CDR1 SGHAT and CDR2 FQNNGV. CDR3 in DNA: TGTGCCAGCAGGAAAGGAGAATGGGGCTACACCTTC. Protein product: CASRKGEWGYTF.

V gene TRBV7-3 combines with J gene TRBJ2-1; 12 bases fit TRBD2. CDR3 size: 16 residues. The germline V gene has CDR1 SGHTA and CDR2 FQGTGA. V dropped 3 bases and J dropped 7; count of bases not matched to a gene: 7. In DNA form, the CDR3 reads TGTGCCAGCAGCTTTCGACTAGCGGGGGCGGTAAATGAGCAGTTCTTC. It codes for CASSFRLAGAVNEQFF.

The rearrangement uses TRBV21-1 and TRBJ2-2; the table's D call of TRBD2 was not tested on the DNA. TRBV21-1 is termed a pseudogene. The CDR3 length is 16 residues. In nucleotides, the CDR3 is TGTGCCAGCACGGGAAGCGGGGGGGCGGGTCCCGGGGAGCTGTTTTTT. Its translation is CASTGSGGAGPGELFF.

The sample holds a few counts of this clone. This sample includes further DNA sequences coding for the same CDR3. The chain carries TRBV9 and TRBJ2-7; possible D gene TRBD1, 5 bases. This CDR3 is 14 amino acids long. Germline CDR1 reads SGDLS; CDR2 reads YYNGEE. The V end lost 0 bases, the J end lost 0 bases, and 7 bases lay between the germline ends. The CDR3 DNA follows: TGTGCCAGCAGCGTAGAGGACACCTCCTACGAGCAGTACTTC. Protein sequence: CASSVEDTSYEQYF.

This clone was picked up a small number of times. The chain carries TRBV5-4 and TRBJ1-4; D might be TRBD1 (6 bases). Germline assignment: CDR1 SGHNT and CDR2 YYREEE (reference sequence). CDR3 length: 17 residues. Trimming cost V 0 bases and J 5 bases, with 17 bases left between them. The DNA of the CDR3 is TGTGCCAGCAGCTTGGCGGGGACGGGGGGGCCCAATGAAAAACTGTTTTTT. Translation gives CASSLAGTGGPNEKLFF. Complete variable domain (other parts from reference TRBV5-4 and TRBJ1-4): ETGVTQSPTHLIKTRGQQVTLRCSSQSGHNTVSWYQQALGQGPQFIFQYYREEENGRGNFPPRFSGLQFPNYSSELNVNALELDDSALYLCASSLAGTGGPNEKLFFGSGTQLSVL.

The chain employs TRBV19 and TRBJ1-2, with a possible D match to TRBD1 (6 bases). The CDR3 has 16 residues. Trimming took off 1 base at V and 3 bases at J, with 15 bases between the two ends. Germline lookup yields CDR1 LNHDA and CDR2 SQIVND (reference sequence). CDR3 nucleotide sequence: TGTGCCAGTAGTATAGTGGGGCGAAGACAGGACTATGGCTACACCTTC. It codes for CASSIVGRRQDYGYTF.

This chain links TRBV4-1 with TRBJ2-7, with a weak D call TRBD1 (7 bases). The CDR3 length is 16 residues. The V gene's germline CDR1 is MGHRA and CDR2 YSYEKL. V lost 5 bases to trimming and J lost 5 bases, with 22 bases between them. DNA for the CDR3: TGCGCCAGCAGCTCAAGCCCAAACAGGGGAGGAAACGAGCAGTACTTC. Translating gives CASSSSPNRGGNEQYF.

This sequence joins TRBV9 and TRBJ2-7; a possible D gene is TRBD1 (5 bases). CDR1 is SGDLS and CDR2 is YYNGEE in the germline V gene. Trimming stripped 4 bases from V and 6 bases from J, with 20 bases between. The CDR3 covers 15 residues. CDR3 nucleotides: TGTGCCAGCAGCCCCCGGACACTCCTCGGGTCCGAGCAGTACTTC. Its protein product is CASSPRTLLGSEQYF.

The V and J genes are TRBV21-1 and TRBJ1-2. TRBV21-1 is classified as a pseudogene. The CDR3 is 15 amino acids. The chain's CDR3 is CASSKEGGKSYGYTF. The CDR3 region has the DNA TGTGCCAGCAGCAAAGAGGGGGGGAAGAGCTATGGCTACACCTTC.

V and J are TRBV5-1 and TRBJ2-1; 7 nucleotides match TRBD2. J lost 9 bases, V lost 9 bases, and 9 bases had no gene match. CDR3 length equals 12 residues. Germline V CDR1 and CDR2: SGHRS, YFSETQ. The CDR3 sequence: CATQREGTEQFF. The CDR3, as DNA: TGCGCCACCCAAAGGGAGGGGACTGAGCAGTTCTTC.

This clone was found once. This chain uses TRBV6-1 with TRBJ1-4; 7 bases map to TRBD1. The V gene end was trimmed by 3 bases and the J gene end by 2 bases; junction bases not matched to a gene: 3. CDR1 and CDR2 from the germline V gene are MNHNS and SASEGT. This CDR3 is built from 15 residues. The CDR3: CASSERGQTNEKLFF. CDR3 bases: TGTGCCAGCAGTGAGAGGGGGCAGACTAATGAAAAACTGTTTTTT.

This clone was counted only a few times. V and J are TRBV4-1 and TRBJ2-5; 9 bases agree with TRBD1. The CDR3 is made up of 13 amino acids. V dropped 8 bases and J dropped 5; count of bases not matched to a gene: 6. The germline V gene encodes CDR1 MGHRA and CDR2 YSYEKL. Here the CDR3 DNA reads TGCGCCAGCGGGGACAGGGCGTCGGAGACCCAGTACTTC. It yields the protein CASGDRASETQYF.